This T cell receptor beta chain was recorded in a study of regulatory T cells in long-lasting Graves disease. Study as a whole: The study counted Graves' disease as persistent given over 5 years of antithyroid drugs and positive TSH receptor antibodies.

A note on this clonotype: At one end, the junction sequence differs from germline, possibly due to a read error.

Library construction for TCR beta used iRepertoire HTBI primers and Arm-PCR of CDR3 regions. TCRdb itself ran the multiplex PCR reads through MiXCR, one entry per CDR3 protein. The sample includes over 650,000 distinct CDR3 sequences, about 30% of them seen just once. CDR1 SGHRS and CDR2 YFSETQ come from the germline V gene. The CDR3 covers 14 residues. The time point is: persistent/refractory GD, antithyroid drugs over 5 years with positive TRAb. Following extraction of RNA from PBMCs, that RNA was used to make the TCR library. This TCR derives from a female donor with Graves disease. Material: peripheral blood mononuclear cells (PBMCs), obtained when the disease was refractory, from a patient treated with antithyroid drugs. This sequence joins TRBV5-1 and TRBJ1-1; TRBD1 is a possible D gene (6 bases). This CDR3 reads CASSLGGQDTEAFF. The DNA of the CDR3 is TGTGCCAGCAGCTTGGGGGGGCAAGACACTGAAGCTTTCTTT.